This T cell receptor (beta chain) was sequenced for a study of blood T cells in healthy people across ages. Study information: In model experiments, template switching was able to capture about one barcoded beta molecule for every two T cells that were present.

Primed by a sample-barcoded 5' primer and a J-beta primer mix, a second PCR proceeded for about 6 to 11 cycles. TCRdb re-called the 5' RACE reads through MiXCR, storing one row per CDR3 protein. The repertoire holds approximately 680,000 distinct CDR3 sequences, about 30% seen once, with 15% in the top ten. General study points: Older age went with lower TCR beta diversity per million T cells, in a roughly linear way.

This clonotype was detected many times. Antigen unknown. Donors ranged from 6 to 90 years old and were healthy Caucasians in Russia. This clonotype was obtained from a woman aged 80 or over in good health. Sequencing was carried out using blood.

CDR3 coding DNA: TGCAGTGCTAGACCACTTGCCCGACGGGGGGCCTTCCACGACAATGAGCAGTTCTTC. Residues: CSARPLARRGAFHDNEQFF. This chain connects TRBV20-1 to TRBJ2-1; D may be TRBD2 (7 bases). CDR1 is DFQATT and CDR2 is SNEGSKA in the germline V gene (reference sequence). Trimming pared 2 bases from V and 5 bases from J, leaving 28 bases between. CDR3 length: 19 amino acids.